These 14 T cell receptor beta chains share one sample of origin, sequenced in a study of early T cells in non-severe SARS-CoV-2 infection (dated by TCRdb to about 2021). Library construction relied on 5' RACE. The sample was run on a NextSeq 500. Through fastp at Q25 and MiXCR, TCRdb rebuilt clones from the public reads, retaining in-frame beta chains. Rows are unified per CDR3 protein, each entry keeping the most common DNA and genes. The sample yields fewer than 85,000 distinct CDR3 sequences; around 15% were counted once. 3.5% to 5% of the sample lies in the top ten. The material sequenced was whole blood, taken at baseline. These receptors were taken from an adult who was a healthcare worker with PCR-confirmed SARS-CoV-2 infection or an uninfected control (not recorded which).

V and J are TRBV28 and TRBJ2-5; TRBD1 agrees at 8 bases. V lost 5 bases and J lost 5; bases outside the gene matches: 16. The CDR3 covers 17 residues. Looked up from germline, CDR1 is MDHEN and CDR2 is SYDVKM. In nucleotides, the CDR3 is TGTGCCAGCAGTCCAGCCCCAGGACAGGGCGGAGGCGAGACCCAGTACTTC. Protein sequence: CASSPAPGQGGGETQYF. The full variable domain, rest sourced from reference TRBV28 and TRBJ2-5, is DVKVTQSSRYLVKRTGEKVFLECVQDMDHENMFWYRQDPGLGLRLIYFSYDVKMKEKGDIPEGYSVSREKKERFSLILESASTNQTSMYLCASSPAPGQGGGETQYFGPGTRLLVL.

This clonotype occurred many times. The chain is built from TRBV7-2 and TRBJ2-3; 10 bases fit TRBD1. CDR3 size: 14 residues. After removal of 5 bases from V and 5 bases from J, the junction contained 4 bases not matched to a gene. From germline, CDR1 is SGHTA and CDR2 FQGNSA. CDR3 nucleotide sequence: TGTGCCAGCAGCATCGGACAGGGGGAAGATACGCAGTATTTT. Amino acid sequence: CASSIGQGEDTQYF.

This clonotype was counted a few times. The chain combines TRBV27 with TRBJ2-7, with D possibly being TRBD1 (7 bases). Germline lookup yields CDR1 MNHEY and CDR2 SMNVEV (reference sequence). This CDR3 comprises 14 residues. Trimming took off 3 bases at V and 5 bases at J, with 14 bases between the two ends. The CDR3 here is CASSFSGGGHEQYF. The CDR3, as DNA: TGTGCCAGCAGTTTCAGTGGAGGGGGCCACGAGCAGTACTTC.

This clonotype was seen more than once but under ten times. The V and J genes are TRBV7-9 and TRBJ1-3, with D possibly TRBD1 on 5 matching bases. V lost 3 bases to trimming and J lost 2 bases, with 17 bases between them. The germline CDR1 and CDR2 sequences are SEHNR and FQNEAQ (reference sequence). CDR3 length: 17 residues. As DNA, the CDR3 is TGTGCCAGCAGCTTGGGGCGGGAATCCGAAGCTGGAAACACCATATATTTT. It translates to CASSLGRESEAGNTIYF.

This clonotype occurred many times. The rearrangement uses TRBV9 and TRBJ2-1, with 8 bases aligning to TRBD2. This CDR3 is 16 amino acids long. Germline V gene sequence: CDR1 SGDLS, CDR2 YYNGEE. V was clipped by 0 bases and J by 1 base; unmatched bases: 3. CDR3 sequence: CASSVGSGGSYNEQFF. The CDR3, as DNA: TGTGCCAGCAGCGTAGGGAGCGGGGGATCCTACAATGAGCAGTTCTTC.

The chain carries TRBV5-4 and TRBJ2-3, with 8 bases matching TRBD2. The germline CDR1 and CDR2 sequences are SGHNT and YYREEE (reference sequence). This CDR3 region has 14 residues. The ends lost 4 bases at V and 6 bases at J; junction bases unmatched: 7. The CDR3, as DNA: TGTGCCAGCAGCCAAAGCGGGAGTAGGGATACGCAGTATTTT. This sequence encodes CASSQSGSRDTQYF.

This clonotype was seen only a few times. The chain combines TRBV6-1 with TRBJ1-3, with D unclear. The germline gives CDR1 MNHNS, CDR2 SASEGT. The CDR3 loop spans 14 amino acids. V was trimmed by 8 bases and J by 0 bases, leaving 11 bases between them. The CDR3 loop is CASSDVSSGNTIYF. The CDR3 coding sequence is TGTGCCAGCTCGGACGTGAGCTCTGGAAACACCATATATTTT.

The table lists this clonotype with a few counts. CDR3 in amino acids: CASSRGLAGARSYNEQFF. CDR3 sequence (DNA): TGTGCCAGCAGCCGAGGACTAGCGGGAGCTAGGTCCTACAATGAGCAGTTCTTC. The gene calls are TRBV6-5 and TRBJ2-1; TRBD2 matches 13 bases. J gave up 1 base and V 6 bases, and 9 bases lay outside the gene matches. The CDR3 has 18 residues. CDR1 MNHEY and CDR2 SVGAGI come from the germline V gene.

The chain links TRBV7-6 to TRBJ2-5, with 8 bases aligning to TRBD2. Germline V gene sequence: CDR1 SGHVS, CDR2 FNYEAQ. The CDR3 spans 14 residues. The V segment lost 4 bases and the J segment 7 bases; nucleotides outside the gene matches: 8. The CDR3 DNA reads TGTGCCAGCAGCTCAAGCGGGAGTTACGGGACCCAGTACTTC. Translated: CASSSSGSYGTQYF.

The V gene is TRBV29-1, the J gene TRBJ2-1; the D is unclear. Germline CDR1 is SQVTM and CDR2 is ANQGSEA. Trimming took off 3 bases at V and 8 bases at J, with 5 bases between the two ends. This CDR3 is 10 amino acids long. The CDR3 here is CSVDPYEQFF. As DNA, the CDR3 is TGCAGCGTTGACCCCTATGAGCAGTTCTTC.

The chain has TRBV15 and TRBJ2-5; D possibly matches TRBD1 or TRBD2 (5 bases each). V was clipped by 0 bases and J by 4 bases, with 15 bases between them. The CDR3 has 16 residues. The germline V gene encodes CDR1 LNHNV and CDR2 YYDKDF (reference sequence). The CDR3 DNA sequence: TGTGCCACCAGCAGAGATCGGCTGGCAGGGACAGAGACCCAGTACTTC. Its protein product is CATSRDRLAGTETQYF.

The chain joins TRBV7-9 to TRBJ2-2, with D perhaps matching TRBD1 or TRBD2 (5 bases each). The V and J ends lost 3 bases and 3 bases respectively, with 11 bases between them. The CDR3 has 15 residues. Germline values: CDR1 SEHNR, CDR2 FQNEAQ (reference sequence). CDR3 sequence: CASSLSGRYTGELFF. The CDR3 region has the DNA TGTGCCAGCAGCTTGTCGGGACGGTACACCGGGGAGCTGTTTTTT.

The chain links TRBV28 to TRBJ2-3; D possibly corresponds to TRBD2 (6 bases). Deletions cut 6 bases from V and 4 bases from J, with 17 bases between. This CDR3 has 15 residues. Germline-derived CDR1 and CDR2 are MDHEN and SYDVKM. The CDR3 reads CASSPRSGVSDTQYF. CDR3 in DNA: TGTGCCAGCAGCCCTAGATCGGGAGTATCAGATACGCAGTATTTT.

The rearrangement links TRBV20-1 to TRBJ2-1; no clear D. The CDR3 extends over 14 amino acids. Trimming cost V 4 bases and J 6 bases, with 16 bases left between them. Per germline, CDR1 DFQATT and CDR2 SNEGSKA (reference sequence). In DNA form, the CDR3 reads TGCAGTGCTATGGCCCTAGACGTGTTCAATGAGCAGTTCTTC. Its translation: CSAMALDVFNEQFF.